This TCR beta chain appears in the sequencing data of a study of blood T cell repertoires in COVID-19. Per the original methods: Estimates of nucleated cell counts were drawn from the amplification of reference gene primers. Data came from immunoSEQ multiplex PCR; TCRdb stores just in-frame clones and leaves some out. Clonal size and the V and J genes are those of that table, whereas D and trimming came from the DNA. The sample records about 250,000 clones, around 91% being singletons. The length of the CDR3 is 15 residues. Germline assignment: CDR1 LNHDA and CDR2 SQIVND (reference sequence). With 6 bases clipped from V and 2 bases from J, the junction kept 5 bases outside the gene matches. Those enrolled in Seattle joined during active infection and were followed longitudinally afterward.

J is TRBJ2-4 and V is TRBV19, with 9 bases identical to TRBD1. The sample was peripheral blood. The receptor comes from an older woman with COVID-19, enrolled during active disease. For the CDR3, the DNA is TGTGCCAGTAGGCAGGACAGGGGATCCAAAAACATTCAGTACTTC. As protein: CASRQDRGSKNIQYF. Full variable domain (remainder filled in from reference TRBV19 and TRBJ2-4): DGGITQSPKYLFRKEGQNVTLSCEQNLNHDAMYWYRQDPGQGLRLIYYSQIVNDFQKGDIAEGYSVSREKKESFPLTVTSAQKNPTAFYLCASRQDRGSKNIQYFGAGTRLSVL.